Described below is a single T cell receptor beta chain sequence and its context. The junction differs from germline at one of its ends, possibly a read error. The germline V gene encodes CDR1 MNHNS and CDR2 SASEGT. The CDR3 is made up of 15 amino acids. The data stem from a study of T cells in Graves' hyperthyroidism and ophthalmopathy. Amplified TCR beta CDR3 regions came from RNA transcripts. First-round RT-PCR targeting the TCR CDR3 was performed with the HTBI primer set. MiXCR, run by TCRdb on the multiplex PCR reads, gives a single entry per CDR3 protein. This sample yields some 250,000 distinct CDR3 sequences, of which 15% are seen a single time; 30% to 35% belongs to the top ten.

Sequencing was carried out using blood. This clonotype was sampled from a woman aged 45 to 65 with Graves' hyperthyroidism that later progressed to Graves' ophthalmopathy. This chain joins TRBV6-1 and TRBJ1-1; TRBD1 agrees at 9 bases. CDR3 amino acids: CASRDPQGADTEAFF. CDR3 nucleotides: TGTGCCAGCCGTGATCCACAGGGGGCGGACACTGAAGCTTTCTTT.